A single sample is the source of the 9 T cell receptor beta chains below, sequenced in a study of control samples from healthy donors and cancer patients. Data came from immunoSEQ multiplex PCR; TCRdb stores just in-frame clones and leaves some out. The sample consists of about 180,000 clones, about 90% of them appearing once. Sample: blood. Receptors were obtained from a woman between 45 and 60 years old in good health.

The chain has TRBV11-3 and TRBJ2-1, with D perhaps matching TRBD1 (5 bases). This CDR3 region has 16 residues. V lost 5 bases and J lost 3, with 17 bases in between. Per the germline V gene, CDR1 is SGHNT and CDR2 is YENEEA. CDR3 in DNA: TGTGCCAGCAGCCCGAACCGCAGGGCTTTCTACAATGAGCAGTTCTTC. Protein product: CASSPNRRAFYNEQFF. The whole variable domain, remainder taken from reference TRBV11-3 and TRBJ2-1, is EAGVVQSPRYKIIEKKQPVAFWCNPISGHNTLYWYLQNLGQGPELLIRYENEEAVDDSQLPKDRFSAERLKGVDSTLKIQPAELGDSAVYLCASSPNRRAFYNEQFFGPGTRLTVL.

The V call is TRBV18, the J call TRBJ2-5; D is unclear. The CDR3 has 13 residues. V was clipped by 3 bases and J by 5 bases, with 10 bases between them. Looked up from germline, CDR1 is KGHSH and CDR2 is LQKENI. CDR3 nucleotide sequence: TGTGCCAGCTCACCGTCCAGCACCGAGACCCAGTACTTC. Its protein is CASSPSSTETQYF.

This chain uses TRBV5-1 with TRBJ2-1; 8 bases are a match to TRBD1. Germline trimming cut 0 bases from V and 9 bases from J; bases unmatched to any gene: 5. The CDR3 covers 14 residues. Germline CDR1 and CDR2: SGHRS and YFSETQ. CDR3 sequence (DNA): TGCGCCAGCAGCTTGGGACAGGGGTCTGGTGAGCAGTTCTTC. Protein: CASSLGQGSGEQFF. Full variable domain (missing parts from reference TRBV5-1 and TRBJ2-1): KAGVTQTPRYLIKTRGQQVTLSCSPISGHRSVSWYQQTPGQGLQFLFEYFSETQRNKGNFPGRFSGRQFSNSRSEMNVSTLELGDSALYLCASSLGQGSGEQFFGPGTRLTVL.

This clone was found a few times. V is TRBV7-2 and J is TRBJ2-3; TRBD2 matches 8 bases. Germline CDR1 SGHTA, CDR2 FQGNSA. The J segment lost 4 bases and the V segment lost 1 base, leaving 4 bases of the junction unmatched. The CDR3 runs to 15 residues. The CDR3: CASSLVGLVPDTQYF. DNA of the CDR3: TGTGCCAGCAGCTTAGTGGGACTAGTGCCAGATACGCAGTATTTT.

The chain has TRBV3-1 (or the pseudogene TRBV3-2) and TRBJ1-2; TRBD1 matches 10 bases. The CDR3 has 15 amino acids. CDR1 is LGHDT, CDR2 YNNKEL, per germline (reference sequence). V lost 3 bases and J lost 4; bases outside the gene matches: 5. The CDR3: CASSHLRTGGYGYTF. In DNA form, the CDR3 reads TGTGCCAGCAGCCACCTCAGGACAGGGGGCTATGGCTACACCTTC.

This clone was seen only a few times. The chain combines TRBV18 with TRBJ1-6, with D possibly being TRBD1 (5 bases). Per germline, CDR1 KGHSH and CDR2 LQKENI. The ends were cut back, 4 bases at V and 1 base at J, with 5 bases in the middle. The CDR3 length is 14 residues. The CDR3 reads CASSQGSYNSPLHF. In DNA form, the CDR3 reads TGTGCCAGCTCACAGGGGTCCTATAATTCACCCCTCCACTTT.

The chain employs TRBV28 and TRBJ1-2, with D perhaps TRBD1 (5 bases). With 2 bases removed from V and 5 bases from J, the gap between germline ends came to 9 bases. The CDR3 extends over 13 amino acids. The germline V gene has CDR1 MDHEN and CDR2 SYDVKM. The CDR3 reads CASSLATAYGYTF. The CDR3 DNA sequence: TGTGCCAGCAGTTTAGCGACAGCTTATGGCTACACCTTC.

There are many counts of this clone. This chain connects TRBV5-6 to TRBJ1-1; D remains unclear. V was cut by 0 bases and J by 4 bases, with 7 bases left in between. CDR3 length: 13 residues. Germline V gene lookup returns CDR1 SGHDT and CDR2 YYEEEE. The CDR3 here is CASSLDEITEAFF. The CDR3 nucleotides read TGTGCCAGCAGCTTGGACGAGATCACTGAAGCTTTCTTT.

In this sample, this clone turned up a few times. Other DNA sequences in this sample translate to the same CDR3. The chain carries TRBV28 and TRBJ1-5; TRBD1 matches 7 bases. Losses at the gene ends were 5 bases for V and 5 bases for J; bases not matched to a gene: 6. This CDR3 is built from 14 residues. Germline CDR1 is MDHEN and CDR2 is SYDVKM. The CDR3 spells CASSLVRGYQPQHF. In DNA, the CDR3 is TGTGCCAGCAGTCTTGTCAGGGGGTATCAGCCCCAGCATTTT.